This entry lists 22 T cell receptor beta chains sequenced from one sample in a study of T cell responses to AZD1222 COVID-19 vaccine. Measured with immunoSEQ multiplex PCR; TCRdb has only the in-frame clones, and not every one. The profile shows 90,000 to 150,000 clones, about 90% of them singletons. The sample was peripheral blood, taken 28 days after the second AZD1222 dose. These receptors came from an adult who received the AZD1222 COVID-19 vaccine.

This clone was seen just once. The rearrangement links TRBV2 to TRBJ1-5; D is possibly TRBD1 (5 bases). Germline CDR1 SNHLY, CDR2 FYNNEI. V gave up 3 bases and J gave up 7 bases, with 7 bases separating them. The CDR3 has 12 residues. The DNA for the CDR3 is TGTGCCAGCAGTGACCAGGGACAGCCCCAGCATTTT. Its translation is CASSDQGQPQHF.

This clone was detected only a few times. The chain carries TRBV7-6 and TRBJ1-2; D perhaps matches TRBD1 (5 bases). V lost 1 base to trimming and J lost 4 bases, with 13 bases between them. The length of the CDR3 is 15 residues. CDR1 is SGHVS, CDR2 FNYEAQ, per germline. Here the CDR3 reads CASSLDQGPIYGYTF. The CDR3 nucleotides are TGTGCCAGCAGCTTAGATCAGGGTCCGATCTATGGCTACACCTTC.

This clone was seen more than once but under ten times. V gene TRBV3-1 (or the pseudogene TRBV3-2) combines with J gene TRBJ2-5; no reliable D call. Trimming left V 1 base short and J 2 bases short, with 2 bases between. The CDR3 runs to 12 residues. Germline CDR1 reads LGHDT; CDR2 reads YNNKEL (reference sequence). The CDR3 protein is CASSQGQETQYF. The CDR3 region has the DNA TGTGCCAGCAGCCAAGGGCAAGAGACCCAGTACTTC.

This chain links TRBV6-5 with TRBJ2-3; the D is unclear. The length of the CDR3 is 15 residues. The V end was cut by 2 bases, the J end by 6 bases, with 15 bases between. Germline V gives CDR1 MNHEY, CDR2 SVGAGI. This chain's CDR3 is CASSYGRYSSDTQYF. The CDR3 DNA sequence: TGTGCCAGCAGTTACGGCCGCTATTCCTCGGATACGCAGTATTTT.

The chain joins TRBV28 to TRBJ2-1; D call uncertain. V lost 3 bases to trimming and J lost 10 bases, with 10 bases between them. This CDR3 region has 12 residues. Looked up from germline, CDR1 is MDHEN and CDR2 is SYDVKM. CDR3 sequence: CASSLTTREQFF. The CDR3 bases are TGTGCCAGCAGTTTGACAACTCGGGAGCAGTTCTTC.

The DNA of the CDR3 is TGTGCCAGCAGCGCGACAGGGGGCTATAATTCACCCCTCCACTTT. The encoded protein is CASSATGGYNSPLHF. V usage is TRBV7-3 and J usage is TRBJ1-6, with TRBD1 matching 9 bases. The germline V gene has CDR1 SGHTA and CDR2 FQGTGA. The CDR3 runs 15 residues. J was trimmed by 3 bases and V by 5 bases; bases with no gene match: 2. Supplemented by reference TRBV7-3 and TRBJ1-6, the full variable domain reads GAGVSQTPSNKVTEKGKYVELRCDPISGHTALYWYRQSLGQGPEFLIYFQGTGAADDSGLPNDRFFAVRPEGSVSTLKIQRTERGDSAVYLCASSATGGYNSPLHFGNGTRLTVT.

V gene TRBV5-4 combines with J gene TRBJ1-2; the D gene is possibly TRBD1 (6 bases). From germline, CDR1 is SGHNT and CDR2 YYREEE (reference sequence). V dropped 1 base and J dropped 4 bases, with 20 bases sitting between them. This CDR3 spans 17 amino acids. DNA for the CDR3: TGTGCCAGCAGCTTGCTTCGGGGGCAGGAGGGGATCTATGGCTACACCTTC. Protein: CASSLLRGQEGIYGYTF.

In its sample, this clone was seen once. The chain combines TRBV4-2 with TRBJ2-1; 9 nucleotides match TRBD2. This CDR3 is built from 19 residues. The junction had 13 bases not matched to a gene; V was cut back by 0 bases and J by 4 bases. Germline CDR1 and CDR2: LGHNA and YNFKEQ. This chain's CDR3 is CASSQDLGSGGSAYNEQFF. CDR3 bases: TGTGCCAGCAGCCAAGATCTGGGTAGCGGGGGCTCGGCTTACAATGAGCAGTTCTTC.

The rearrangement joins TRBV4-2 to TRBJ1-2; 7 bases match TRBD1. Germline V CDR1 and CDR2: LGHNA, YNFKEQ. This CDR3 is 14 amino acids long. The V segment lost 0 bases and the J segment 5 bases; nucleotides outside the gene matches: 3. The CDR3 loop reads CASSQDGTVYGYTF. The CDR3 DNA reads as TGTGCCAGCAGCCAAGACGGGACAGTATATGGCTACACCTTC.

The V and J genes are TRBV18 and TRBJ2-7; tentatively, D is TRBD1 (5 bases). Per the germline V gene, CDR1 is KGHSH and CDR2 is LQKENI. The V and J ends lost 5 bases and 2 bases respectively, with 7 bases between them. This CDR3 has 12 residues. The chain's CDR3 is CASSGATYEQYF. CDR3 coding DNA: TGTGCCAGCTCAGGGGCCACCTACGAGCAGTACTTC.

V gene TRBV3-1 (or the pseudogene TRBV3-2) combines with J gene TRBJ1-4; D perhaps matches TRBD1 (5 bases). There are 14 residues in the CDR3. The ends were cut back, 1 base at V and 7 bases at J, with 10 bases in the middle. Germline lookup yields CDR1 LGHDT and CDR2 YNNKEL (reference sequence). CDR3 sequence reads: CASSQVTGTEKLFF. CDR3 DNA sequence: TGTGCCAGCAGCCAAGTCACGGGGACTGAAAAACTGTTTTTT.

This chain joins TRBV20-1 and TRBJ1-5; D call uncertain. V was trimmed by 3 bases and J by 0 bases, leaving 6 bases between them. The CDR3 length is 13 residues. Per the germline V gene, CDR1 is DFQATT and CDR2 is SNEGSKA (reference sequence). DNA for the CDR3: TGCAGTGCTAGTCTTTATAGCAATCAGCCCCAGCATTTT. The encoded protein is CSASLYSNQPQHF.

There are a few counts of this clone. The gene calls are TRBV7-2 and TRBJ1-2; 8 bases agree with TRBD1. CDR3 length: 15 residues. Trimming at V came to 4 bases and at J to 6 bases, leaving 10 bases not matched to a gene. The V gene's germline CDR1 is SGHTA and CDR2 FQGNSA. CDR3 bases: TGTGCCAGCAGCTATACAGGGGGATCGCCCCATGGCTACACCTTC. Translating gives CASSYTGGSPHGYTF. Full variable domain (missing parts from reference TRBV7-2 and TRBJ1-2): GAGVSQSPSNKVTEKGKDVELRCDPISGHTALYWYRQSLGQGLEFLIYFQGNSAPDKSGLPSDRFSAERTGGSVSTLTIQRTQQEDSAVYLCASSYTGGSPHGYTFGSGTRLTVV.

CDR3 nucleotides: TGCGCCAGCAGCTTGGAACCCTCCCAAGAGACCCAGTACTTC. Translating gives CASSLEPSQETQYF. V gene TRBV5-1 combines with J gene TRBJ2-5; unclear D gene. The CDR3 has 14 amino acids. Germline V gives CDR1 SGHRS, CDR2 YFSETQ. Trimming removed 0 bases at V and 1 base at J, with 7 bases between.

This clone was detected only once. The rearrangement joins TRBV11-2 to TRBJ2-7; TRBD1 or TRBD2 may be the D gene (6 bases each). CDR3 length equals 14 residues. The V and J ends lost 8 bases and 2 bases respectively, with 16 bases between them. Germline V gene lookup returns CDR1 SGHAT and CDR2 FQNNGV. CDR3 sequence reads: CASRRGVGPYEQYF. Written as DNA, the CDR3 is TGTGCCAGCCGAAGGGGGGTAGGCCCCTACGAGCAGTACTTC. Drawing the rest from reference TRBV11-2 and TRBJ2-7, the complete variable domain is EAGVAQSPRYKIIEKRQSVAFWCNPISGHATLYWYQQILGQGPKLLIQFQNNGVVDDSQLPKDRFSAERLKGVDSTLKIQPAKLEDSAVYLCASRRGVGPYEQYFGPGTRLTVT.

The chain combines TRBV19 with TRBJ1-5; 7 bases agree with TRBD1. Germline V gives CDR1 LNHDA, CDR2 SQIVND (reference sequence). V dropped 3 bases and J dropped 5; count of bases not matched to a gene: 1. The CDR3 is 13 amino acids. CDR3 amino acids: CASSIGQDQPQHF. CDR3 coding DNA: TGTGCCAGTAGTATTGGACAGGATCAGCCCCAGCATTTT.

The rearrangement uses TRBV6-1 and TRBJ1-2; 7 bases fit TRBD1. The trim removed 0 bases at V and 2 bases at J, leaving 0 bases unmatched. The CDR3 is 14 residues long. Germline V gene lookup returns CDR1 MNHNS and CDR2 SASEGT. Here the CDR3 DNA reads TGTGCCAGCAGTGAAGCGGGACAGAACTATGGCTACACCTTC. Protein sequence: CASSEAGQNYGYTF.

The chain couples TRBV5-8 to TRBJ1-1, with 7 bases aligning to TRBD1. The CDR3 totals 13 residues. The trim removed 4 bases at V and 7 bases at J, leaving 7 bases unmatched. Germline V gene sequence: CDR1 SGHTS, CDR2 YDEGEE. CDR3 DNA sequence: TGTGCCAGCAGCCTGACAGGGAGGGGTGAAGCTTTCTTT. Translated: CASSLTGRGEAFF.

The chain's CDR3 is CASSLTPGGQFF. CDR3 DNA sequence: TGTGCCAGCAGCTTAACCCCCGGAGGGCAGTTCTTC. V usage is TRBV11-2 and J usage is TRBJ2-1; D might be TRBD2 (5 bases). Per germline, CDR1 SGHAT and CDR2 FQNNGV. Trimming removed 2 bases at V and 12 bases at J, with 11 bases between. This CDR3 contains 12 residues.

The rearrangement joins TRBV30 to TRBJ1-1; D ambiguous. V was trimmed by 1 base and J by 5 bases, leaving 11 bases between them. The CDR3 sequence is 13 residues long. Germline-derived CDR1 and CDR2 are GTSNPN and SVGIG (reference sequence). CDR3 nucleotide sequence: TGTGCCTGGAGTGGTCAAATAGGGACTGAAGCTTTCTTT. It encodes CAWSGQIGTEAFF.

A word on this clone: One end of the junction fails to match germline, which may point to a read error. V and J are TRBV11-2 and TRBJ2-3, with TRBD2 matching 10 bases. The CDR3 has 12 amino acids. Germline CDR1 and CDR2: SGHAT and FQNNGV. This chain's CDR3 is CASSLVLGLAHF. The CDR3, as DNA: TGTGCCAGCAGCTTAGTTTTGGGACTAGCGCATTTT. Using reference TRBV11-2 and TRBJ2-3 for the parts outside the CDR3, the full variable domain is EAGVAQSPRYKIIEKRQSVAFWCNPISGHATLYWYQQILGQGPKLLIQFQNNGVVDDSQLPKDRFSAERLKGVDSTLKIQPAKLEDSAVYLCASSLVLGLAHFGPGTRLTVL.

This sequence joins TRBV18 and TRBJ1-6; tentative D call: TRBD1 (6 bases). V was cut by 1 base and J by 6 bases, with 16 bases left in between. This CDR3 has 17 amino acids. Germline CDR1 KGHSH, CDR2 LQKENI. The DNA for the CDR3 is TGTGCCAGCTCACCACAGGATACCGGGACACTTAATTCACCCCTCCACTTT. Translating it yields CASSPQDTGTLNSPLHF.